This T cell receptor (beta chain) was sequenced for a study of blood T cell repertoires in COVID-19. Across the study: Nucleic acid was either cDNA or gDNA, and it came from T cells, B-cell-depleted T cells, or PBMCs.

V was clipped by 0 bases and J by 0 bases, with 8 bases between them. The germline V gene encodes CDR1 MGHRA and CDR2 YSYEKL. The CDR3 loop spans 15 amino acids. The table came from immunoSEQ multiplex PCR; TCRdb's copy has only in-frame clones and leaves some out. The sample lists about 140,000 clones, roughly 90% occurring once. The table lists this clone with a few counts. The chain is built from TRBV4-1 and TRBJ1-2, with D hard to call. The receptor's source is a man between 65 and 85 years old with acute or convalescent COVID-19. Material for sequencing was peripheral blood. The CDR3 spells CASSQDPRPNYGYTF. The CDR3 bases are TGCGCCAGCAGCCAAGATCCGCGCCCTAACTATGGCTACACCTTC.